This passage covers 6 T cell receptor beta chains from one sample sequenced in a study of blood T cell repertoires in COVID-19. Profiling relied on immunoSEQ multiplex PCR, and the TCRdb table lists in-frame clones only, not all of them. Of 110,000 or so clones detected, approximately 90% appear once; the ten largest clones hold roughly 4.4%. The specimen sequenced was peripheral blood. The receptors originated from a woman aged 45 to 65 with acute or convalescent COVID-19.

The J gene is TRBJ2-1, the V gene TRBV24-1; 10 nucleotides agree with TRBD2. Losses at the gene ends were 0 bases for V and 2 bases for J; bases not matched to a gene: 12. The germline gives CDR1 KGHDR, CDR2 SFDVKD. This CDR3 is built from 20 residues. CDR3 protein: CATSDLHTGETSGTYNEQFF. In DNA form, the CDR3 reads TGTGCCACCAGTGATTTGCATACCGGAGAAACTAGCGGGACCTACAATGAGCAGTTCTTC.

The chain is built from TRBV5-5 and TRBJ1-2, with a possible D match to TRBD1 (5 bases). Germline CDR1 and CDR2: SGHKS and YYEKEE (reference sequence). Between the trimmed V and J ends, which lost 1 base and 0 bases, there was a span of 10 bases. The CDR3 contains 15 residues. The CDR3 DNA reads as TGTGCCAGCAGCTTGATCCCAGGGCCTAACTATGGCTACACCTTC. It codes for CASSLIPGPNYGYTF. Full variable domain (rest looked up from reference TRBV5-5 and TRBJ1-2): DAGVTQSPTHLIKTRGQQVTLRCSPISGHKSVSWYQQVLGQGPQFIFQYYEKEERGRGNFPDRFSARQFPNYSSELNVNALLLGDSALYLCASSLIPGPNYGYTFGSGTRLTVV.

The chain recombines TRBV19 with TRBJ1-5; D unresolved. Germline loops: CDR1 LNHDA, CDR2 SQIVND (reference sequence). The germline V and J ends were trimmed by 6 bases and 7 bases, with 16 bases remaining between them. CDR3 length equals 14 residues. CDR3 nucleotide sequence: TGTGCCAGTAGCATTGGCCAAGTGTACCAGCCCCAGCATTTT. It is translated as CASSIGQVYQPQHF.

The chain combines TRBV7-9 with TRBJ1-2; the D is unclear. V dropped 2 bases and J dropped 8 bases, with 6 bases sitting between them. From germline, CDR1 is SEHNR and CDR2 FQNEAQ (reference sequence). This CDR3 spans 11 amino acids. The CDR3 nucleotides are TGTGCCAGCAGCTTAAGTGGCGGCTACACCTTC. Amino acid sequence: CASSLSGGYTF.

This clone was detected only once. CDR3 sequence: CASSSTGGAPYGYTF. CDR3 nucleotide sequence: TGCGCCAGCAGCTCTACAGGGGGCGCTCCCTATGGCTACACCTTC. The chain has TRBV5-1 and TRBJ1-2; 9 bases fit TRBD1. The trim removed 3 bases at V and 4 bases at J, leaving 7 bases unmatched. This CDR3 has 15 amino acids. Germline CDR1 reads SGHRS; CDR2 reads YFSETQ.

V usage is TRBV7-9 and J usage is TRBJ1-4; weak D call: TRBD1 (6 bases). Germline CDR1 is SEHNR and CDR2 is FQNEAQ (reference sequence). V was trimmed by 5 bases and J by 6 bases, leaving 25 bases between them. The CDR3 runs to 18 residues. This CDR3 is CASSARRQGIGVDEKLFF. DNA for the CDR3: TGTGCCAGCAGCGCCAGGAGGCAGGGGATAGGTGTGGATGAAAAACTGTTTTTT. The full variable domain, its missing parts supplied by reference TRBV7-9 and TRBJ1-4, is DTGVSQNPRHKITKRGQNVTFRCDPISEHNRLYWYRQTLGQGPEFLTYFQNEAQLEKSRLLSDRFSAERPKGSFSTLEIQRTEQGDSAMYLCASSARRQGIGVDEKLFFGSGTQLSVL.